The 19 T cell receptor beta chains presented below share a single source sample, sequenced in a study of cytomegalovirus exposure and HLA in healthy donors. PCR involved 60 Vbeta and 13 Jbeta primers. The repertoire was sequenced with immunoSEQ multiplex PCR; TCRdb's copy has only in-frame clones and lacks some. The sample contains 180,000 or so clones, 70% to 90% of which appear only once. Sequencing input: PBMCs. The receptors originated from a man between 18 and 29 years old in good health and CMV-seropositive.

V usage is TRBV4-1 and J usage is TRBJ1-3; D ambiguous. V dropped 6 bases and J dropped 0 bases, with 24 bases sitting between them. From germline, CDR1 is MGHRA and CDR2 YSYEKL. CDR3 length equals 19 residues. The CDR3 DNA reads TGCGCCAGCAGTCCCGGCCCACTACGGAGGCCCATCTCTGGAAACACCATATATTTT. Translated, it gives CASSPGPLRRPISGNTIYF.

Only one count was recorded for this clone. The chain is built from TRBV7-2 and TRBJ2-5; the D is unclear. The J call is doubtful: the DNA matches TRBJ2-7 better. The V gene's germline CDR1 is SGHTA and CDR2 FQGNSA. The CDR3 covers 13 residues. In nucleotides, the CDR3 is TGTGCCAGCAGCTTTTCGGTGTCCTACGAGCAGTACTTC. Its translation is CASSFSVSYEQYF.

This clone was recorded once. CDR3 amino acids: CASSVVTGRDYTF. CDR3 DNA sequence: TGTGCCAGCAGCGTAGTAACAGGGAGGGACTACACCTTC. This chain connects TRBV9 to TRBJ1-2; D possibly corresponds to TRBD1 (6 bases). The CDR3 consists of 13 residues. Per germline, CDR1 SGDLS and CDR2 YYNGEE. Between the trimmed V and J ends, which lost 0 bases and 10 bases, there was a span of 13 bases.

This chain uses TRBV9 with TRBJ1-2; D is ambiguous. V dropped 2 bases and J dropped 5 bases, with 10 bases sitting between them. CDR3 length: 13 amino acids. CDR1 is SGDLS, CDR2 YYNGEE, per germline. DNA of the CDR3: TGTGCCAGCAGCGTGACTGTTCGGTATGGCTACACCTTC. This translates into CASSVTVRYGYTF.

The chain carries TRBV29-1 and TRBJ1-4; D not certain. The V gene lost 5 bases and the J gene lost 3 bases, with 10 bases spanning the gap. CDR3 size: 13 residues. Per germline, CDR1 SQVTM and CDR2 ANQGSEA. The CDR3 protein is CSVIQAANEKLFF. As DNA, the CDR3 is TGCAGCGTTATCCAGGCAGCTAATGAAAAACTGTTTTTT.

This clone was observed once. This CDR3 reads CASSALDQGTYGYTF. The CDR3 nucleotides are TGTGCCAGCAGCGCCCTGGATCAGGGAACCTATGGCTACACCTTC. V and J are TRBV9 and TRBJ1-2; weak D call: TRBD1 (5 bases). Trimming removed 3 bases at V and 4 bases at J, with 16 bases between. Per germline, CDR1 SGDLS and CDR2 YYNGEE. The length of the CDR3 is 15 residues.

The chain joins TRBV9 to TRBJ1-1, with 10 bases identical to TRBD1. There are 14 residues in the CDR3. CDR1 and CDR2 (germline): SGDLS, YYNGEE. Trimming cost V 1 base and J 11 bases; bases outside gene matches: 8. The CDR3 spells CASSVTGQGREAFF. The CDR3 DNA sequence: TGTGCCAGCAGCGTAACGGGACAGGGGAGGGAGGCTTTCTTT.

This clone appeared a single time. The chain couples TRBV9 to TRBJ2-5, with 8 positions matching TRBD1. CDR1 is SGDLS, CDR2 YYNGEE, per germline. V shed 3 bases and J 7 bases; nucleotides not matched to a gene: 11. The CDR3 runs to 15 residues. The CDR3 bases are TGTGCCAGCAGCGGTCCGGGACAGGCCGTCCGGACCCAGTACTTC. It translates to CASSGPGQAVRTQYF.

The chain links TRBV5-4 to TRBJ1-1, with 9 positions matching TRBD1. Looked up from germline, CDR1 is SGHNT and CDR2 is YYREEE (reference sequence). Trimming at V came to 4 bases and at J to 7 bases, leaving 11 bases not matched to a gene. This CDR3 is 15 amino acids long. The CDR3, as DNA: TGTGCCAGCAGCACCTGGGAGACAGGGGGGTTTGAAGCTTTCTTT. Encoded protein: CASSTWETGGFEAFF.

The J gene is TRBJ1-4, the V gene TRBV27; 8 bases line up with TRBD1. The germline V gene has CDR1 MNHEY and CDR2 SMNVEV (reference sequence). The CDR3 sequence is 15 residues long. V lost 6 bases, J lost 1 base, and 4 bases stayed unmatched. In DNA, the CDR3 is TGTGCCAGCAGGGATGGACAGGGAACTAATGAAAAACTGTTTTTT. This encodes CASRDGQGTNEKLFF.

This chain connects TRBV5-6 to TRBJ1-2; 9 nucleotides match TRBD1. The V segment lost 4 bases and the J segment 6 bases; nucleotides outside the gene matches: 16. Germline assignment: CDR1 SGHDT and CDR2 YYEEEE. The CDR3 runs to 17 residues. The DNA for the CDR3 is TGTGCCAGCAGCAGGAATAACAGGGGGCGAGGAAGAGATGGCTACACCTTC. This sequence encodes CASSRNNRGRGRDGYTF.

The genes are TRBV30 and TRBJ2-7; TRBD1 aligns across 11 bases. The CDR3 has 16 amino acids. V shed 4 bases and J 2 bases; nucleotides not matched to a gene: 10. Germline-derived CDR1 and CDR2 are GTSNPN and SVGIG (reference sequence). This CDR3 is CAWNTPGQGDPYEQYF. As DNA, the CDR3 is TGTGCCTGGAATACTCCGGGACAGGGGGATCCCTACGAGCAGTACTTC.

V and J are TRBV5-1 and TRBJ2-5; the D gene is possibly TRBD2 (5 bases). Per germline, CDR1 SGHRS and CDR2 YFSETQ. Trimming removed 4 bases from V and 1 base from J, with 11 bases in between. There are 14 residues in the CDR3. This CDR3 reads CASSRSGTQETQYF. As DNA, the CDR3 is TGCGCCAGCAGCCGGAGCGGTACCCAAGAGACCCAGTACTTC.

The genes are TRBV5-1 and TRBJ1-2, with D unresolved. In germline, CDR1 is SGHRS, CDR2 YFSETQ. The CDR3 is 13 residues long. V lost 0 bases and J 2 bases, leaving 5 bases between the germline ends. The CDR3 reads CASSLDSNYGYTF. The CDR3 coding sequence is TGCGCCAGCAGCTTGGACAGCAACTATGGCTACACCTTC.

The genes are TRBV7-6 and TRBJ2-3; no clear D gene. Trimming took off 7 bases at V and 2 bases at J, with 10 bases between the two ends. There are 13 residues in the CDR3. The germline CDR1 and CDR2 sequences are SGHVS and FNYEAQ. In DNA, the CDR3 is TGTGCCAGCAAATCCTACGACACAGATACGCAGTATTTT. Translated, it gives CASKSYDTDTQYF.

The chain is built from TRBV5-5 and TRBJ2-7, with 7 bases that match TRBD2. From germline, CDR1 is SGHKS and CDR2 YYEKEE (reference sequence). V lost 0 bases to trimming and J lost 0 bases; unmatched junction nucleotides: 3. The CDR3 totals 15 residues. The CDR3 spells CASSLGGGSSYEQYF. The CDR3 nucleotides read TGTGCCAGCAGCTTGGGGGGGGGAAGCTCCTACGAGCAGTACTTC.

The rearrangement uses TRBV5-1 and TRBJ2-3; 8 bases fit TRBD2. Per the germline V gene, CDR1 is SGHRS and CDR2 is YFSETQ. The CDR3 is made up of 16 amino acids. V lost 1 base, J lost 8 bases, and 12 bases stayed unmatched. The DNA of the CDR3 is TGCGCCAGCAGCTTGCCCAGGAGTAGCGGGATAGGTACGCAGTATTTT. It specifies CASSLPRSSGIGTQYF.

The V call is TRBV14, the J call TRBJ2-7; 8 bases fit TRBD1. After removal of 4 bases from V and 3 bases from J, the junction contained 5 bases not matched to a gene. The CDR3 loop spans 14 amino acids. Germline V gives CDR1 SGHDN, CDR2 FVKESK. The CDR3 loop is CASSPGTGIYEQYF. In nucleotides, the CDR3 is TGTGCCAGCAGCCCCGGGACAGGCATCTACGAGCAGTACTTC.

The chain carries TRBV6-6 and TRBJ2-7; a weak D match, TRBD1 (6 bases). Germline V gene lookup returns CDR1 MNHNY and CDR2 SVGAGI (reference sequence). CDR3 length: 13 amino acids. Trimming cost V 6 bases and J 0 bases, with 9 bases left between them. CDR3: CASRGTPSYEQYF. The CDR3 nucleotides read TGTGCCAGCAGGGGGACACCCTCCTACGAGCAGTACTTC.